The clone carrying this TCR beta chain was seen many times. The entry originates in a study of T cells in Graves' hyperthyroidism and ophthalmopathy. Background on the study: Peripheral blood was acquired at first diagnosis, ahead of any therapy whatsoever.

TCR beta CDR3 regions were amplified from RNA transcripts. During a first-round RT-PCR of the TCR CDR3, the HTBI primer set was used. Via MiXCR, TCRdb re-called the multiplex PCR reads, giving one row per CDR3 protein. The table has roughly 170,000 distinct CDR3 sequences, more than 15% seen once. Material for sequencing was blood. The clonotype comes from a woman aged 45-60 years with Graves' hyperthyroidism.

This CDR3 is CASSVARLTLNTGELFF. CDR3 in DNA: TGTGCCAGCAGCGTAGCCCGGCTGACCCTGAACACCGGGGAGCTGTTTTTT. This sequence joins TRBV9 and TRBJ2-2, with D uncertain. The CDR3 has 17 residues. The V end lost 0 bases, the J end lost 1 base, and 13 bases lay between the germline ends. Germline assignment: CDR1 SGDLS and CDR2 YYNGEE. Variable domain in full (rest from reference TRBV9 and TRBJ2-2): DSGVTQTPKHLITATGQRVTLRCSPRSGDLSVYWYQQSLDQGLQFLIQYYNGEERAKGNILERFSAQQFPDLHSELNLSSLELGDSALYFCASSVARLTLNTGELFFGEGSRLTVL.